One sample yielded the 30 T cell receptor beta chains listed below, sequenced in a study of technical replicates of blood from a few donors. Assay used: immunoSEQ multiplex PCR; TCRdb lists only in-frame clones, some missing. The table lists tens of thousands of clones, around 94% of them singletons. The sequenced sample was T cells isolated from PBMCs. The receptors derive from a human donor in good health.

The sample holds one count of this clone. The gene calls are TRBV11-2 and TRBJ2-1; 15 bases align to TRBD2. Trimming at V came to 1 base and at J to 6 bases, leaving 1 base not matched to a gene. Germline CDR1 SGHAT, CDR2 FQNNGV. The CDR3 has 16 residues. Here the CDR3 reads CASSLGTSGRVNEQFF. Here the CDR3 DNA reads TGTGCCAGCAGCTTAGGGACTAGCGGGAGGGTCAATGAGCAGTTCTTC.

The rearrangement uses TRBV27 and TRBJ1-1, with D unresolved. Trimming stripped 4 bases from V and 2 bases from J, with 5 bases between. From germline, CDR1 is MNHEY and CDR2 SMNVEV (reference sequence). CDR3 length: 12 residues. The DNA for the CDR3 is TGTGCCAGCAGTTCCCCTAACACTGAAGCTTTCTTT. Translation gives CASSSPNTEAFF.

The chain employs TRBV2 and TRBJ2-5; TRBD2 might be the D (6 bases). The CDR3 loop spans 13 amino acids. V lost 6 bases and J lost 2, with 10 bases in between. Germline CDR1 SNHLY, CDR2 FYNNEI. The CDR3 spells CASRLGRQETQYF. The CDR3 region has the DNA TGTGCCAGCAGGTTAGGGAGGCAAGAGACCCAGTACTTC. The full variable domain, with the rest looked up from reference TRBV2 and TRBJ2-5, is EPEVTQTPSHQVTQMGQEVILRCVPISNHLYFYWYRQILGQKVEFLVSFYNNEISEKSEIFDDQFSVERPDGSNFTLKIRSTKLEDSAMYFCASRLGRQETQYFGPGTRLLVL.

The CDR3: CATRNVGVHTEAFF. CDR3 nucleotide sequence: TGTGCCACTCGAAACGTCGGGGTTCACACTGAAGCTTTCTTT. J is TRBJ1-1 and V is TRBV19; the D is unclear. Trimming took off 10 bases at V and 3 bases at J, with 18 bases between the two ends. CDR3 length equals 14 residues. Looked up from germline, CDR1 is LNHDA and CDR2 is SQIVND (reference sequence).

The chain couples TRBV6-1 to TRBJ2-3, with 7 nucleotides matching TRBD1. CDR3 length equals 15 residues. Trimming at V came to 4 bases and at J to 0 bases, leaving 4 bases not matched to a gene. Germline V lookup: CDR1 MNHNS, CDR2 SASEGT. CDR3 sequence (DNA): TGTGCCAGCAGTGCCGGGACAGCAAGCACAGATACGCAGTATTTT. As protein: CASSAGTASTDTQYF.

J is TRBJ2-7 and V is TRBV7-9, with TRBD2 identical over 14 bases. This CDR3 contains 17 residues. Germline CDR1 reads SEHNR; CDR2 reads FQNEAQ (reference sequence). J was trimmed by 1 base and V by 4 bases; bases with no gene match: 6. CDR3 sequence reads: CASSSPGLAGASYEQYF. In nucleotides, the CDR3 is TGTGCCAGCAGCTCCCCGGGACTAGCGGGAGCATCCTACGAGCAGTACTTC.

A single count supports this clone. The V and J genes are TRBV19 and TRBJ2-7; 8 bases map to TRBD1. Germline CDR1 and CDR2: LNHDA and SQIVND (reference sequence). The CDR3 consists of 15 residues. Trimming removed 3 bases from V and 2 bases from J; junction bases left unmatched: 6. Here the CDR3 reads CASSISGQATYEQYF. CDR3 sequence (DNA): TGTGCCAGTAGTATTTCGGGACAGGCCACCTACGAGCAGTACTTC.

V is TRBV6-5 and J is TRBJ2-1, with D uncertain. CDR1 is MNHEY, CDR2 SVGAGI, per germline. Deletions cut 6 bases from V and 3 bases from J, with 6 bases between. This CDR3 is 12 amino acids long. The CDR3 loop reads CASSRDYNEQFF. The CDR3 DNA reads TGTGCCAGCAGCCGAGACTACAATGAGCAGTTCTTC.

The chain employs TRBV5-4 and TRBJ2-1; TRBD1 matches at 7 bases. J gave up 3 bases and V 7 bases, and 7 bases lay outside the gene matches. In germline, CDR1 is SGHNT, CDR2 YYREEE (reference sequence). The CDR3 runs to 14 residues. The CDR3 protein is CASGPGQSYNEQFF. In DNA, the CDR3 is TGTGCCAGCGGCCCGGGACAGAGCTACAATGAGCAGTTCTTC.

The chain links TRBV4-2 to TRBJ2-3; TRBD1 matches at 9 bases. From germline, CDR1 is LGHNA and CDR2 YNFKEQ. The CDR3 is 14 residues long. With 7 bases clipped from V and 2 bases from J, the junction kept 4 bases outside the gene matches. The chain's CDR3 is CASIGTGNTDTQYF. The CDR3 nucleotides are TGTGCCAGCATAGGGACAGGGAACACAGATACGCAGTATTTT.

This sequence joins TRBV28 and TRBJ2-7; the match to TRBD2 covers 9 bases. The CDR3 spans 13 residues. V was pared by 6 bases and J by 3 bases, with 3 bases of the junction left unmatched. Germline V gene lookup returns CDR1 MDHEN and CDR2 SYDVKM. The DNA for the CDR3 is TGTGCCAGCAGGAAGACTAGCGGCTACGAGCAGTACTTC. This codes for CASRKTSGYEQYF.

The chain carries TRBV5-1 and TRBJ1-1; 7 bases line up with TRBD1. Germline CDR1 is SGHRS and CDR2 is YFSETQ. J lost 4 bases, V lost 1 base, and 7 bases had no gene match. This CDR3 spans 15 amino acids. In DNA form, the CDR3 reads TGCGCCAGCAGCTTGTTCTCGCAGGGGGGCACTGAAGCTTTCTTT. As protein: CASSLFSQGGTEAFF.

The chain couples TRBV5-4 to TRBJ2-3; D gene uncertain. The CDR3 loop spans 13 amino acids. Germline CDR1 SGHNT, CDR2 YYREEE (reference sequence). With 0 bases removed from V and 8 bases from J, the gap between germline ends came to 10 bases. The chain's CDR3 is CASSLDLPGTQYF. In DNA, the CDR3 is TGTGCCAGCAGCTTGGACTTGCCGGGTACGCAGTATTTT.

The rearrangement links TRBV2 to TRBJ1-2, with D hard to call. Per the germline V gene, CDR1 is SNHLY and CDR2 is FYNNEI. V gave up 3 bases and J gave up 4 bases, with 12 bases separating them. This CDR3 region has 14 residues. The chain's CDR3 is CASSDEGYLYGYTF. For the CDR3, the DNA is TGTGCCAGCAGTGATGAGGGCTACCTCTATGGCTACACCTTC.

This clone was seen only once. The V gene is TRBV21-1, the J gene TRBJ1-5; the table assigns TRBD1, which was not confirmed against the DNA. TRBV21-1 is a documented pseudogene. This CDR3 comprises 16 residues. The CDR3 bases are TGTGCCAGCAGCAAAGACAGTTTGTATAGCAATCAGCCCCAGCATTTT. This translates into CASSKDSLYSNQPQHF.

V usage is TRBV14 and J usage is TRBJ2-5; 11 bases match TRBD2. Germline trimming cut 5 bases from V and 0 bases from J; bases unmatched to any gene: 8. The germline CDR1 and CDR2 sequences are SGHDN and FVKESK. The length of the CDR3 is 17 residues. CDR3 loop: CASSKLIAGGYQETQYF. CDR3 bases: TGTGCCAGCAGCAAATTGATAGCGGGAGGGTACCAAGAGACCCAGTACTTC.

The rearrangement joins TRBV30 to TRBJ2-3; D is perhaps TRBD2 (5 bases). CDR1 and CDR2 (germline): GTSNPN, SVGIG (reference sequence). The CDR3 extends over 12 amino acids. The V gene lost 5 bases and the J gene lost 2 bases, with 8 bases spanning the gap. CDR3 in amino acids: CAWGGFTDTQYF. The CDR3 bases are TGTGCCTGGGGCGGGTTCACAGATACGCAGTATTTT.

The rearrangement links TRBV9 to TRBJ2-3; TRBD2 matches 8 bases. The trim removed 4 bases at V and 3 bases at J, leaving 13 bases unmatched. Looked up from germline, CDR1 is SGDLS and CDR2 is YYNGEE. The CDR3 has 17 residues. This chain's CDR3 is CASSPNIAGWGTDTQYF. The CDR3 nucleotides read TGTGCCAGCAGCCCCAACATAGCGGGGTGGGGGACAGATACGCAGTATTTT. Full variable domain (rest looked up from reference TRBV9 and TRBJ2-3): DSGVTQTPKHLITATGQRVTLRCSPRSGDLSVYWYQQSLDQGLQFLIQYYNGEERAKGNILERFSAQQFPDLHSELNLSSLELGDSALYFCASSPNIAGWGTDTQYFGPGTRLTVL.

For the CDR3, the DNA is TGTGCCAGTAGTCGCGGGAATAATGAAAAACTGTTTTTT. Translation: CASSRGNNEKLFF. J is TRBJ1-4 and V is TRBV19; D is uncertain. CDR1 and CDR2 (germline): LNHDA, SQIVND (reference sequence). V lost 5 bases, J lost 4 bases, and 8 bases lay in between. The CDR3 contains 13 residues.

CDR3 sequence reads: CASSLAPGKVYEQYF. In nucleotides, the CDR3 is TGTGCCAGCAGCTTAGCCCCAGGGAAAGTCTACGAGCAGTACTTC. V is TRBV7-6 and J is TRBJ2-7, with a weak D call TRBD1 (5 bases). Deletions cut 0 bases from V and 3 bases from J, with 12 bases between. Germline V gene lookup returns CDR1 SGHVS and CDR2 FNYEAQ. CDR3 size: 15 residues.

The rearrangement joins TRBV5-1 to TRBJ2-1; 8 bases map to TRBD2. With 2 bases clipped from V and 10 bases from J, the junction kept 5 bases outside the gene matches. The CDR3 is 13 residues long. CDR1 and CDR2 from the germline V gene are SGHRS and YFSETQ. CDR3 nucleotide sequence: TGCGCCAGCAGCTTCCAGCGGGAGAAAGAGCAGTTCTTC. Its translation: CASSFQREKEQFF.

The V gene is TRBV10-3, the J gene TRBJ2-5; D remains ambiguous. The CDR3 has 13 residues. In germline, CDR1 is ENHRY, CDR2 SYGVKD. V was trimmed by 5 bases and J by 0 bases, leaving 7 bases between them. CDR3 protein: CAISLGDQETQYF. The CDR3 DNA reads as TGTGCCATCAGTCTGGGCGACCAAGAGACCCAGTACTTC.

The chain combines TRBV7-9 with TRBJ1-1; a possible D gene is TRBD1 (5 bases). Trimming removed 2 bases at V and 4 bases at J, with 17 bases between. CDR3 length equals 16 residues. In germline, CDR1 is SEHNR, CDR2 FQNEAQ (reference sequence). CDR3 sequence: CASSLWGGTVGTEAFF. CDR3 bases: TGTGCCAGCAGCTTATGGGGAGGGACGGTCGGCACTGAAGCTTTCTTT. The full variable domain, in which reference TRBV7-9 and TRBJ1-1 provide the parts outside the CDR3, is DTGVSQNPRHKITKRGQNVTFRCDPISEHNRLYWYRQTLGQGPEFLTYFQNEAQLEKSRLLSDRFSAERPKGSFSTLEIQRTEQGDSAMYLCASSLWGGTVGTEAFFGQGTRLTVV.

The rearrangement uses TRBV27 and TRBJ1-4; tentatively, D is TRBD1 (6 bases). V lost 8 bases and J 10 bases, leaving 17 bases between the germline ends. CDR3 length: 13 amino acids. Germline lookup yields CDR1 MNHEY and CDR2 SMNVEV (reference sequence). CDR3 loop: CASGTGVQGKLFF. CDR3 sequence (DNA): TGTGCCAGCGGGACCGGGGTACAGGGAAAACTGTTTTTT.

Of note for this clone: Sequence at one end of the junction differs from germline and may be a read error. V usage is TRBV7-2 and J usage is TRBJ2-7; 9 bases align to TRBD1. The CDR3 covers 15 residues. Germline assignment: CDR1 SGHTA and CDR2 FQGNSA. CDR3 residues: CASSSKTGTGYAQYF. CDR3 nucleotide sequence: TGTGCCAGCAGTTCTAAGACCGGGACAGGGTACGCGCAGTACTTC. Full variable domain (rest looked up from reference TRBV7-2 and TRBJ2-7): GAGVSQSPSNKVTEKGKDVELRCDPISGHTALYWYRQSLGQGLEFLIYFQGNSAPDKSGLPSDRFSAERTGGSVSTLTIQRTQQEDSAVYLCASSSKTGTGYAQYFGPGTRLTVT.

This chain joins TRBV7-6 and TRBJ2-5; 13 nucleotides align to TRBD2. The CDR3 runs 17 residues. V lost 4 bases and J lost 3; bases outside the gene matches: 8. The germline CDR1 and CDR2 sequences are SGHVS and FNYEAQ. CDR3 protein: CASSYLLAGGGKETQYF. The CDR3 DNA follows: TGTGCCAGCAGCTATCTACTAGCGGGAGGGGGAAAAGAGACCCAGTACTTC.

This sequence joins TRBV7-2 and TRBJ2-2, with TRBD2 as a possible D gene (5 bases). This CDR3 is built from 12 residues. V lost 6 bases and J lost 6, with 8 bases in between. Germline assignment: CDR1 SGHTA and CDR2 FQGNSA. This CDR3 is CASRLASGELFF. The CDR3 DNA is TGTGCCAGCAGGCTAGCATCCGGGGAGCTGTTTTTT. The full variable domain, completed using reference TRBV7-2 and TRBJ2-2, is GAGVSQSPSNKVTEKGKDVELRCDPISGHTALYWYRQSLGQGLEFLIYFQGNSAPDKSGLPSDRFSAERTGGSVSTLTIQRTQQEDSAVYLCASRLASGELFFGEGSRLTVL.

The chain combines TRBV5-8 with TRBJ1-5; no definite D call. The germline V gene encodes CDR1 SGHTS and CDR2 YDEGEE. The V gene lost 0 bases and the J gene lost 4 bases, with 8 bases spanning the gap. This CDR3 is 14 amino acids long. The CDR3 loop reads CASSLGSLNQPQHF. The CDR3 region has the DNA TGTGCCAGCAGCTTGGGGAGTTTGAATCAGCCCCAGCATTTT.

The CDR3 spells CAISGTGGSEAFF. DNA for the CDR3: TGTGCCATTTCGGGGACAGGGGGATCTGAAGCTTTCTTT. V and J are TRBV10-3 and TRBJ1-1, with 11 nucleotides matching TRBD1. Germline CDR1 reads ENHRY; CDR2 reads SYGVKD. The junction had 6 bases not matched to a gene; V was cut back by 9 bases and J by 6 bases. The CDR3 consists of 13 residues.

The rearrangement uses TRBV7-8 and TRBJ2-7; 8 bases are a match to TRBD2. Germline assignment: CDR1 SGHVS and CDR2 FQNEAQ. This CDR3 is 15 amino acids long. With V trimmed by 5 bases and J by 6 bases, 12 bases remained unmatched. In DNA, the CDR3 is TGTGCCAGCAGCCCAACGGGGGGGAGCTTGTCCGAGCAGTACTTC. It codes for CASSPTGGSLSEQYF.